The sequence of this T cell receptor beta chain was determined in a study of blood T cell repertoires in COVID-19. Study-wide background: Samples of COVID-19 (acute and convalescent) were obtained from the United States, Italy and Spain. From T cells, B-cell-depleted T cells, or PBMCs came the material, which was cDNA or gDNA.

The CDR3 spans 14 residues. V was pared by 7 bases and J by 0 bases, with 11 bases between. Germline lookup yields CDR1 SNHLY and CDR2 FYNNEI. In the authors' methods: Amplification of reference gene primers provided the estimated nucleated cell counts. Sequencing was performed with immunoSEQ multiplex PCR; in TCRdb, only in-frame clones are kept and a portion is missing. D and trimming were read from the DNA, whereas the V and J calls and clone size are those reported in that table. Among about 110,000 clones listed, 80% to 90% were seen once. V and J are TRBV2 and TRBJ2-3; the D gene is possibly TRBD2 (5 bases). Source material: peripheral blood. The receptor was derived from a woman older than 75 with acute or convalescent COVID-19. The CDR3 sequence: CASTLARSTDTQYF. CDR3 nucleotide sequence: TGTGCCAGCACCTTAGCGCGAAGCACAGATACGCAGTATTTT.